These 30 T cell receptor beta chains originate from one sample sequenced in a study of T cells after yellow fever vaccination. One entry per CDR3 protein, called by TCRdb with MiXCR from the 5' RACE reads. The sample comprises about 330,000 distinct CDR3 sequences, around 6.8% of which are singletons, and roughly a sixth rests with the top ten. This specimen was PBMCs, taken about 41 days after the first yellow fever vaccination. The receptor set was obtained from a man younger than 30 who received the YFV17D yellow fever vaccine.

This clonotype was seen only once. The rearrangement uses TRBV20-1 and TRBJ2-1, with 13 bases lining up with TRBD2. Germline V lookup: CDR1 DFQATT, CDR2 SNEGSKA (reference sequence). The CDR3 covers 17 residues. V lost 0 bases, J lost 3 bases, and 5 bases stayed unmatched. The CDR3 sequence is CSARELAGGPGYNEQFF. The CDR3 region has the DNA TGCAGTGCTAGAGAACTAGCGGGGGGGCCGGGCTACAATGAGCAGTTCTTC.

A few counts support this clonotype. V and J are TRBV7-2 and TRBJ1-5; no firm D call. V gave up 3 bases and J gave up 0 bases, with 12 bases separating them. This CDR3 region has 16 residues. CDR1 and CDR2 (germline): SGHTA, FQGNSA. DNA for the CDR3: TGTGCCAGCAGCTTCGGGTGGATGTCTAGCAATCAGCCCCAGCATTTT. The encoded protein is CASSFGWMSSNQPQHF. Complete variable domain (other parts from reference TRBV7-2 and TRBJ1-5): GAGVSQSPSNKVTEKGKDVELRCDPISGHTALYWYRQSLGQGLEFLIYFQGNSAPDKSGLPSDRFSAERTGGSVSTLTIQRTQQEDSAVYLCASSFGWMSSNQPQHFGDGTRLSIL.

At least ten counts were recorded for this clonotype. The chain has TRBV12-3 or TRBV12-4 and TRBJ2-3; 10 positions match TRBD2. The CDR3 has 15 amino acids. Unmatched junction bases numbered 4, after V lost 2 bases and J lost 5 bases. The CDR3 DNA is TGTGCCAGCAGTTTATTAGCGGGGGGCGGAGATACGCAGTATTTT. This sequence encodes CASSLLAGGGDTQYF.

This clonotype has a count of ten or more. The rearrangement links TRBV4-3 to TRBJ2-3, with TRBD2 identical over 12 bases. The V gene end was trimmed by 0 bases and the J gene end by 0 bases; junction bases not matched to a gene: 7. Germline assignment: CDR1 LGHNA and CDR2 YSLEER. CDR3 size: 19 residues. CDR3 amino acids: CASSQDVGLAGSSTDTQYF. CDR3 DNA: TGCGCCAGCAGCCAAGATGTGGGACTAGCGGGTTCTAGCACAGATACGCAGTATTTT.

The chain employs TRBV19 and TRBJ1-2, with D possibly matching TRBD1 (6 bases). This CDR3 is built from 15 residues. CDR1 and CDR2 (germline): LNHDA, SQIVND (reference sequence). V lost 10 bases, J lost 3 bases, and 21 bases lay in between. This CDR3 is CAKVGEGVLDYGYTF. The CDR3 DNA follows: TGTGCCAAAGTAGGAGAGGGGGTTCTGGACTATGGCTACACCTTC.

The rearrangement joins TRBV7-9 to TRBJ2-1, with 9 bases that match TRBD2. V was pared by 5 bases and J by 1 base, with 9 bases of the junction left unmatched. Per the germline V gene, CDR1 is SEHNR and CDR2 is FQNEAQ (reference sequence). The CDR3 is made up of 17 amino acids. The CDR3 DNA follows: TGTGCCAGCAGCCGATTGAAAGCGGGGGGTTCCTACAATGAGCAGTTCTTC. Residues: CASSRLKAGGSYNEQFF.

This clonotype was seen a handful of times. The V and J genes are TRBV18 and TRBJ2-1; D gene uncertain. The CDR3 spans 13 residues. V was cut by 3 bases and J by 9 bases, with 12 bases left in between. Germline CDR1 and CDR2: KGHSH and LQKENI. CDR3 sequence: CASSPSLNSEQFF. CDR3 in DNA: TGTGCCAGCTCACCCTCGCTGAACAGTGAGCAGTTCTTC.

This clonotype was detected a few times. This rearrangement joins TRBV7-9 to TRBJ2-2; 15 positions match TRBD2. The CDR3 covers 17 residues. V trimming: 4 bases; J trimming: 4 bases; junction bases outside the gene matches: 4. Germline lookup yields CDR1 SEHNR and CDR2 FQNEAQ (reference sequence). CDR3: CASSSGLAGGPTGELFF. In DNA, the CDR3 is TGTGCCAGCAGCTCGGGACTAGCGGGGGGCCCCACCGGGGAGCTGTTTTTT.

DNA for the CDR3: TGTGCCAGTAGTGTAACAGGGGTTTCACCCCTCCACTTT. Protein sequence: CASSVTGVSPLHF. The rearrangement links TRBV19 to TRBJ1-6; 7 bases line up with TRBD1. J was trimmed by 9 bases and V by 5 bases; bases with no gene match: 4. CDR1 and CDR2 from the germline V gene are LNHDA and SQIVND (reference sequence). The CDR3 loop spans 13 amino acids.

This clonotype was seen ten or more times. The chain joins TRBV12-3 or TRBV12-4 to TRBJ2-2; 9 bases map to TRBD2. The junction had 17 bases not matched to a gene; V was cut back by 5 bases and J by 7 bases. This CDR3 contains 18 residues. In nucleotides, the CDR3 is TGTGCCAGCAGTGCCGCGACTTTGCGGGGGGGCCTCGGCGGGGAGCTGTTTTTT. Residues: CASSAATLRGGLGGELFF.

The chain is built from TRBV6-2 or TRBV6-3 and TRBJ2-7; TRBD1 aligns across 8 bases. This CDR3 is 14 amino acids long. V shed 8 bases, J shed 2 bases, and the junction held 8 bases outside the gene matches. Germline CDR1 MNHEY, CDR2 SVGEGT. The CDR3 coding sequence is TGTGCCAGCGGTTCTATGACAGGGGCCTACGAGCAGTACTTC. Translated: CASGSMTGAYEQYF.

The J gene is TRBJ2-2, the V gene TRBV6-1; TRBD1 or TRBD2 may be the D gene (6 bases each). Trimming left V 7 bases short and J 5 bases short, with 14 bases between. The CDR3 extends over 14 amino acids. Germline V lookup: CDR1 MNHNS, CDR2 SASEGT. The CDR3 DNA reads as TGTGCCAGCACCGGGGGCCCGCGGACCGGGGAGCTGTTTTTT. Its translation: CASTGGPRTGELFF.

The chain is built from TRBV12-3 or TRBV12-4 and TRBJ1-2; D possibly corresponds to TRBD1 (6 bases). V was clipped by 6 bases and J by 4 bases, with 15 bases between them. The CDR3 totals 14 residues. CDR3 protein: CASSLQGALYGYTF. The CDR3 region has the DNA TGTGCCAGCAGCCTACAGGGAGCTCTCTATGGCTACACCTTC.

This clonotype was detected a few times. The CDR3 DNA follows: TGTGCCAGCAGCGGGGGACTAGCTAGACCCACAGATACGCAGTATTTT. This gives the protein CASSGGLARPTDTQYF. The rearrangement joins TRBV7-6 to TRBJ2-3; 9 bases map to TRBD2. V shed 5 bases, J shed 2 bases, and the junction held 8 bases outside the gene matches. CDR3 length: 16 residues. Germline V gene sequence: CDR1 SGHVS, CDR2 FNYEAQ.

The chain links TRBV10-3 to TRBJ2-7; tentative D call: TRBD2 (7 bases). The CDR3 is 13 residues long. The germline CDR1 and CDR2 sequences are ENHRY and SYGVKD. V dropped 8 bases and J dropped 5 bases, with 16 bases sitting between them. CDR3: CAIHKGGGDEQYF. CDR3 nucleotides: TGTGCCATCCATAAGGGGGGGGGCGACGAGCAGTACTTC.

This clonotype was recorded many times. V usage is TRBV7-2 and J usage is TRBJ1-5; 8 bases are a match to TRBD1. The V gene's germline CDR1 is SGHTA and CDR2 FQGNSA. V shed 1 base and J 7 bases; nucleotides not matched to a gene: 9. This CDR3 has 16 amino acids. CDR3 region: CASSLGQGRSNQPQHF. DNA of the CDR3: TGTGCCAGCAGCTTAGGACAGGGGCGTTCAAACCAGCCCCAGCATTTT.

CDR3 loop: CASAPGQGSAEQYV. In DNA, the CDR3 is TGCGCCAGCGCCCCGGGACAGGGGTCGGCTGAGCAGTACGTC. V usage is TRBV5-1 and J usage is TRBJ2-7; 10 bases agree with TRBD1. Losses at the gene ends were 7 bases for V and 7 bases for J; bases not matched to a gene: 11. CDR3 size: 14 residues. CDR1 SGHRS and CDR2 YFSETQ come from the germline V gene.

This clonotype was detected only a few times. The CDR3 region is CASSYTGGTYNEQFF. CDR3 coding DNA: TGTGCCAGCAGTTACACGGGGGGTACCTACAATGAGCAGTTCTTC. This chain uses TRBV6-5 with TRBJ2-1; 7 bases match TRBD2. CDR1 and CDR2 (germline): MNHEY, SVGAGI. The CDR3 is 15 residues long. V was pared by 2 bases and J by 2 bases, with 3 bases of the junction left unmatched.

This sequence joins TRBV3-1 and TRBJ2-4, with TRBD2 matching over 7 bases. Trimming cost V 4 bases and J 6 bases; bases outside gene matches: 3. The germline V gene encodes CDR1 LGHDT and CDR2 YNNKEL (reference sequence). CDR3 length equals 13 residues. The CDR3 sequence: CASSPGGTNIQYF. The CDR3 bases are TGTGCCAGCAGCCCCGGGGGGACAAACATTCAGTACTTC.

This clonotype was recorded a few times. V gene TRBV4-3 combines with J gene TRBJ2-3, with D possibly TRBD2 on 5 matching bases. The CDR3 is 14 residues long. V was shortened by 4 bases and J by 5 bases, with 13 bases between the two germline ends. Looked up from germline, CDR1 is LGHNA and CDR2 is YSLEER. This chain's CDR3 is CASSPTPGIDTQYF. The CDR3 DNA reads TGCGCCAGCAGCCCAACCCCGGGGATAGATACGCAGTATTTT.

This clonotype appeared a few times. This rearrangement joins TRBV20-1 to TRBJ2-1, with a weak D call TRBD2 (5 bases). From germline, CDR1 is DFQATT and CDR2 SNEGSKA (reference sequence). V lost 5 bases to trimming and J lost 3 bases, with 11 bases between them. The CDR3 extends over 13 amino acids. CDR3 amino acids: CSALAGIYNEQFF. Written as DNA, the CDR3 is TGCAGTGCTCTAGCCGGGATCTACAATGAGCAGTTCTTC.

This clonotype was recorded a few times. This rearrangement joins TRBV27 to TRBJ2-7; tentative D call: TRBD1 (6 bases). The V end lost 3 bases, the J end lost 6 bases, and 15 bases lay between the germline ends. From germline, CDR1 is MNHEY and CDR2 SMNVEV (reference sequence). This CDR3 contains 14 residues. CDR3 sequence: CASSLTGGHSEQYF. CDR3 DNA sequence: TGTGCCAGCAGTTTGACAGGAGGTCATTCCGAGCAGTACTTC.

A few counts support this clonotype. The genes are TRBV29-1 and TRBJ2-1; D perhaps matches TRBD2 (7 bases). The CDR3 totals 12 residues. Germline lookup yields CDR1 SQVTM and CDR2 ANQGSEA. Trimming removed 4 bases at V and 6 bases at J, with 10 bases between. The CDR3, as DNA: TGCAGCGTTGGCGGGGGCCGCAATGAGCAGTTCTTC. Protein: CSVGGGRNEQFF.

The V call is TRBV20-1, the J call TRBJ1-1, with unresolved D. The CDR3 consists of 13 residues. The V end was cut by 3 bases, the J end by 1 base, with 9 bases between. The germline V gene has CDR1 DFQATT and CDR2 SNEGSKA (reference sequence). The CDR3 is CSASSLENTEAFF. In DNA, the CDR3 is TGCAGTGCTAGTTCCCTGGAGAACACTGAAGCTTTCTTT.

CDR3 residues: CSVDFRQSRNSPLHF. CDR3 nucleotides: TGCAGCGTTGATTTCCGACAGTCGAGGAATTCACCCCTCCACTTT. The chain employs TRBV29-1 and TRBJ1-6, with TRBD1 as a possible D gene (5 bases). V shed 3 bases and J shed 7 bases, with 16 bases lying between them. The CDR3 runs to 15 residues. CDR1 and CDR2 from the germline V gene are SQVTM and ANQGSEA.

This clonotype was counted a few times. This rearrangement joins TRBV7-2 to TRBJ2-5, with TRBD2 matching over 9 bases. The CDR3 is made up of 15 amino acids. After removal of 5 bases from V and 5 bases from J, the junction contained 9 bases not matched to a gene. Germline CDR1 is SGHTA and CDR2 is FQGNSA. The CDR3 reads CASSPRRGGRETQYF. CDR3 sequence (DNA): TGTGCCAGCAGCCCGCGGCGGGGGGGAAGGGAGACCCAGTACTTC.

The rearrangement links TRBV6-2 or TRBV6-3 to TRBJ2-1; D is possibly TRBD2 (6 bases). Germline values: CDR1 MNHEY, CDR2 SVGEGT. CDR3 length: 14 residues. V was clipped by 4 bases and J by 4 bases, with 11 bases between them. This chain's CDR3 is CASSSRGVYNEQFF. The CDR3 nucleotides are TGTGCCAGCAGTTCTCGCGGGGTATACAATGAGCAGTTCTTC.

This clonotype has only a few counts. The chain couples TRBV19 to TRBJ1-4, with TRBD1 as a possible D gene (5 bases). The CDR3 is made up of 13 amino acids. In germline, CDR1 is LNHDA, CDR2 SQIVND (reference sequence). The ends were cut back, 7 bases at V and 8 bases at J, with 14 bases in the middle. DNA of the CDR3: TGTGCCAGTAAGGGCCAGGGTGGCGAAAAACTGTTTTTT. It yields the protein CASKGQGGEKLFF.

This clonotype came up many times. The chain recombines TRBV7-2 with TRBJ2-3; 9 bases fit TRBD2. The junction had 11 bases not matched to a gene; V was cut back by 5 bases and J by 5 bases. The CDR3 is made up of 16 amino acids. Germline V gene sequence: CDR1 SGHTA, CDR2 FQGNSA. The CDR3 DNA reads TGTGCCAGCAGCCCAGGGTGGCGGGGGGGAGGAGATACGCAGTATTTT. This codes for CASSPGWRGGGDTQYF. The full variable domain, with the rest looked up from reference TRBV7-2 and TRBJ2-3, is GAGVSQSPSNKVTEKGKDVELRCDPISGHTALYWYRQSLGQGLEFLIYFQGNSAPDKSGLPSDRFSAERTGGSVSTLTIQRTQQEDSAVYLCASSPGWRGGGDTQYFGPGTRLTVL.

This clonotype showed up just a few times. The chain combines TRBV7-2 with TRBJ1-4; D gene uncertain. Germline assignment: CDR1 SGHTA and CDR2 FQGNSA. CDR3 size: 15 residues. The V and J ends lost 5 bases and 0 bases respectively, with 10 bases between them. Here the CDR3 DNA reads TGTGCCAGCAGCGGATACGGATCAACTAATGAAAAACTGTTTTTT. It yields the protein CASSGYGSTNEKLFF.